This record covers a single T cell receptor (beta chain). Other DNA sequences in this specimen translate into the identical CDR3. The PCR contained 60 Vbeta and 13 Jbeta primers. Sequencing used immunoSEQ multiplex PCR; TCRdb keeps in-frame clones, though not all of them. Of around 180,000 clones listed, roughly 84% are singletons. The entry originates in a study of cytomegalovirus exposure and HLA in healthy donors. The CDR3 covers 13 residues. CDR1 SGHRS and CDR2 YFSETQ come from the germline V gene. The V end was cut by 2 bases, the J end by 2 bases, with 8 bases between. The sequence was obtained from a boy between 10 and 17 years old in good health and CMV-seronegative. The V gene is TRBV5-1, the J gene TRBJ2-7; D might be TRBD1 (5 bases). Sequences were obtained from PBMCs. The CDR3 region has the DNA TGCGCCAGCAGCTTTCAGGGTACCTACGAGCAGTACTTC. Protein product: CASSFQGTYEQYF.